A single sample is the source of the 24 T cell receptor beta chains below, sequenced in a study of CD8 T cells in ankylosing spondylitis. TCRdb re-called the 5' RACE reads with MiXCR, one entry per CDR3 protein. This sample has some 300,000 distinct CDR3 sequences, with under 25% found just once. Sequencing was carried out using blood, either unsorted or a sorted T cell fraction (not recorded which). The receptors shown here come from a female donor with ankylosing spondylitis or in good health (not recorded which).

About this clonotype: This may be a read error: a much more frequent sequence differs by one nucleotide. Lacking the conserved final phenylalanine or tryptophan, this CDR3 likely reflects a read error. This chain uses TRBV10-3 with TRBJ2-2, with 7 bases aligning to TRBD1. Per germline, CDR1 ENHRY and CDR2 SYGVKD. V lost 4 bases to trimming and J lost 5 bases; unmatched junction nucleotides: 7. The CDR3 is made up of 15 amino acids. CDR3 sequence: CAISAGDRLTGELFL. The DNA for the CDR3 is TGTGCCATCAGTGCCGGGGACAGACTAACCGGGGAGCTGTTTTTA.

The rearrangement uses TRBV18 and TRBJ1-2, with D unclear. This CDR3 has 14 residues. V shed 4 bases and J shed 0 bases, with 9 bases lying between them. Germline V lookup: CDR1 KGHSH, CDR2 LQKENI. CDR3 amino acids: CASSREASNYGYTF. The DNA of the CDR3 is TGTGCCAGCTCACGGGAAGCCTCTAACTATGGCTACACCTTC.

The chain recombines TRBV11-3 with TRBJ2-1, with D perhaps assigned TRBD1 or TRBD2 (6 bases each). CDR3 size: 12 residues. Trimming pared 6 bases from V and 9 bases from J, leaving 12 bases between. The germline V gene has CDR1 SGHNT and CDR2 YENEEA. The CDR3 here is CASSKEGGEQFF. The CDR3 region has the DNA TGTGCCAGCAGTAAAGAGGGGGGTGAGCAGTTCTTC.

V is TRBV7-9 and J is TRBJ1-1, with a possible D match to TRBD1 (6 bases). Germline lookup yields CDR1 SEHNR and CDR2 FQNEAQ (reference sequence). Trimming removed 3 bases from V and 7 bases from J, with 24 bases in between. The CDR3 is made up of 17 amino acids. CDR3 nucleotide sequence: TGTGCCAGCAGCTTTTTCATGGTTCGGGGGGTCAGGGGTGAAGCTTTCTTT. Translation gives CASSFFMVRGVRGEAFF.

This clonotype appeared many times. The chain couples TRBV20-1 to TRBJ2-1; D is uncertain. Germline V gene lookup returns CDR1 DFQATT and CDR2 SNEGSKA (reference sequence). With 3 bases removed from V and 0 bases from J, the gap between germline ends came to 9 bases. The CDR3 is 14 residues long. DNA of the CDR3: TGCAGTGCTAGCGGCAGCTTCTCCTACAATGAGCAGTTCTTC. Its protein is CSASGSFSYNEQFF.

V gene TRBV6-5 combines with J gene TRBJ1-2, with D perhaps matching TRBD1 (6 bases). Trimming stripped 5 bases from V and 6 bases from J, with 10 bases between. The CDR3 length is 12 residues. The V gene's germline CDR1 is MNHEY and CDR2 SVGAGI. CDR3 nucleotide sequence: TGTGCCAGCAGTCGATCAGGGGATGGCTACACCTTC. Translation: CASSRSGDGYTF.

The chain uses TRBV9 and TRBJ2-7; D is possibly TRBD2 (5 bases). The CDR3 has 15 amino acids. Germline lookup yields CDR1 SGDLS and CDR2 YYNGEE. Trimming cost V 0 bases and J 2 bases, with 12 bases left between them. The CDR3 spells CASSVGLASTYEQYF. CDR3 sequence (DNA): TGTGCCAGCAGCGTAGGGTTAGCGTCTACCTACGAGCAGTACTTC. The full variable domain, completed using reference TRBV9 and TRBJ2-7, is DSGVTQTPKHLITATGQRVTLRCSPRSGDLSVYWYQQSLDQGLQFLIQYYNGEERAKGNILERFSAQQFPDLHSELNLSSLELGDSALYFCASSVGLASTYEQYFGPGTRLTVT.

The rearrangement links TRBV6-5 to TRBJ2-7; TRBD1 agrees at 10 bases. CDR1 and CDR2 (germline): MNHEY, SVGAGI. Trimming cost V 2 bases and J 3 bases; bases outside gene matches: 1. The CDR3 length is 14 residues. The chain's CDR3 is CASSYRDRGYEQYF. For the CDR3, the DNA is TGTGCCAGCAGTTACCGGGACAGGGGCTACGAGCAGTACTTC.

This chain joins TRBV18 and TRBJ2-3, with 15 bases lining up with TRBD2. After removal of 4 bases from V and 4 bases from J, the junction contained 9 bases not matched to a gene. This CDR3 has 18 amino acids. Germline V gene sequence: CDR1 KGHSH, CDR2 LQKENI. The CDR3 DNA reads as TGTGCCAGCTCACACGGGACTAGCGGGAGGCGGTCCGCAGATACGCAGTATTTT. This codes for CASSHGTSGRRSADTQYF.

This chain links TRBV9 with TRBJ2-1; D call uncertain. The CDR3 extends over 16 amino acids. V lost 3 bases to trimming and J lost 8 bases, with 21 bases between them. CDR1 is SGDLS, CDR2 YYNGEE, per germline. CDR3 sequence reads: CASSAGLRLGFDEQFF. CDR3 DNA: TGTGCCAGCAGCGCAGGCTTGAGGCTGGGATTTGATGAGCAGTTCTTC.

This chain links TRBV6-4 with TRBJ1-5, with TRBD1 matching 10 bases. Germline trimming cut 6 bases from V and 7 bases from J; bases unmatched to any gene: 12. The germline V gene encodes CDR1 MRHNA and CDR2 SNTAGT. This CDR3 contains 16 residues. The CDR3 spells CASRSPTGTGDQPQHF. DNA of the CDR3: TGTGCCAGCAGGAGCCCTACCGGGACAGGGGACCAGCCCCAGCATTTT.

The table lists this clonotype with a few counts. This chain joins TRBV6-2 or TRBV6-3 and TRBJ1-1; D unclear. V was clipped by 2 bases and J by 6 bases, with 10 bases between them. The CDR3 is 13 amino acids. The V gene's germline CDR1 is MNHEY and CDR2 SVGEGT. The CDR3 protein is CASSYGPAAEAFF. In DNA form, the CDR3 reads TGTGCCAGCAGTTACGGGCCTGCGGCTGAAGCTTTCTTT.

This clonotype was counted between two and nine times. The chain joins TRBV6-1 to TRBJ2-7; D is uncertain. Germline CDR1 is MNHNS and CDR2 is SASEGT. The CDR3 length is 11 residues. Trimming left V 6 bases short and J 7 bases short, with 10 bases between. In DNA form, the CDR3 reads TGTGCCAGCAGCAGGCTTTTAGAGCAGTACTTC. This codes for CASSRLLEQYF.

The rearrangement joins TRBV10-3 to TRBJ2-6; TRBD1 aligns across 10 bases. The CDR3 length is 17 residues. The trim removed 6 bases at V and 0 bases at J, leaving 5 bases unmatched. The germline gives CDR1 ENHRY, CDR2 SYGVKD. The CDR3 coding sequence is TGTGCCATCAGAAGGACAGGGGGTGACTCTGGGGCCAACGTCCTGACTTTC. Amino acid sequence: CAIRRTGGDSGANVLTF.

A few counts support this clonotype. The chain links TRBV3-1 to TRBJ1-1, with D perhaps TRBD1 (5 bases). Germline V CDR1 and CDR2: LGHDT, YNNKEL (reference sequence). The CDR3 runs to 15 residues. V was cut by 2 bases and J by 5 bases, with 15 bases left in between. The CDR3 region is CASSQTGGGWTEAFF. In DNA, the CDR3 is TGTGCCAGCAGCCAAACTGGGGGAGGATGGACTGAAGCTTTCTTT.

This clonotype was seen a few times. The chain is built from TRBV25-1 and TRBJ2-1, with D hard to call. Per the germline V gene, CDR1 is MGHDK and CDR2 is SYGVNS. The CDR3 consists of 14 residues. Trimming took 5 bases from V and 5 from J, leaving 13 bases between them. The CDR3 protein is CASSLAALNNEQFF. Written as DNA, the CDR3 is TGTGCCAGCAGTTTGGCGGCCTTGAACAATGAGCAGTTCTTC. The full variable domain, with the rest looked up from reference TRBV25-1 and TRBJ2-1, is EADIYQTPRYLVIGTGKKITLECSQTMGHDKMYWYQQDPGMELHLIHYSYGVNSTEKGDLSSESTVSRIRTEHFPLTLESARPSHTSQYLCASSLAALNNEQFFGPGTRLTVL.

This clonotype has a handful of counts. V gene TRBV30 combines with J gene TRBJ1-6; D is unclear. V lost 0 bases and J lost 10, with 10 bases in between. This CDR3 is 13 amino acids long. Germline CDR1 and CDR2: GTSNPN and SVGIG (reference sequence). The CDR3 sequence: CAWSVILFSPLHF. DNA for the CDR3: TGTGCCTGGAGTGTAATCTTGTTCTCACCCCTCCACTTT.

In its sample, this clonotype was seen a few times. The junction shows a germline mismatch at one end, possibly a read error. The chain recombines TRBV27 with TRBJ2-1; the D gene is possibly TRBD2 (6 bases). CDR3 length: 12 residues. Looked up from germline, CDR1 is MNHEY and CDR2 is SMNVEV (reference sequence). CDR3 DNA sequence: TGTGCCAGCAGTATATCCGGGACTCTGCAGTTCTTC. The encoded protein is CASSISGTLQFF.

This clonotype occurred a few times. The chain combines TRBV5-1 with TRBJ1-2, with 9 bases matching TRBD1. J gave up 5 bases and V 5 bases, and 7 bases lay outside the gene matches. This CDR3 has 14 residues. CDR1 and CDR2 (germline): SGHRS, YFSETQ. CDR3 amino acids: CASRPETGGYGYTF. The CDR3 region has the DNA TGCGCCAGCAGGCCCGAGACAGGGGGGTATGGCTACACCTTC.

The rearrangement joins TRBV18 to TRBJ2-1; 9 bases line up with TRBD2. The germline V gene has CDR1 KGHSH and CDR2 LQKENI. CDR3 length: 16 amino acids. V lost 5 bases, J lost 2 bases, and 7 bases stayed unmatched. CDR3 sequence: CASSTSSGNPYNEQFF. The CDR3 DNA reads TGTGCCAGCTCAACTTCTAGCGGGAACCCCTACAATGAGCAGTTCTTC.

This clonotype was seen more than once but under ten times. The rearrangement joins TRBV18 to TRBJ2-5, with 13 positions matching TRBD2. Trimming cost V 4 bases and J 8 bases; bases outside gene matches: 7. The CDR3 is 15 amino acids. The germline V gene has CDR1 KGHSH and CDR2 LQKENI. CDR3 DNA: TGTGCCAGCTCACACGGACTAGCGGGGGATGGAACCCAGTACTTC. This sequence encodes CASSHGLAGDGTQYF.

The chain couples TRBV28 to TRBJ2-1, with 7 bases aligning to TRBD1. This CDR3 has 17 amino acids. Germline V CDR1 and CDR2: MDHEN, SYDVKM. V was pared by 5 bases and J by 3 bases, with 13 bases of the junction left unmatched. CDR3 nucleotides: TGTGCCAGCAGTCAAAGGGGGCCCCAACCGATCTACAATGAGCAGTTCTTC. Translated: CASSQRGPQPIYNEQFF.

This clonotype has just a few counts. This chain uses TRBV7-9 with TRBJ2-1; possible D gene TRBD1, 6 bases. The CDR3 spans 16 residues. V lost 1 base to trimming and J lost 5 bases, with 15 bases between them. From germline, CDR1 is SEHNR and CDR2 FQNEAQ (reference sequence). Here the CDR3 DNA reads TGTGCCAGCAGCTTAGGAGGGGGTCCCCTCAACAATGAGCAGTTCTTC. Its protein is CASSLGGGPLNNEQFF.

The chain couples TRBV7-6 to TRBJ2-5; 9 nucleotides line up with TRBD2. Trimming cost V 5 bases and J 5 bases; bases outside gene matches: 6. The CDR3 is 14 residues long. Per germline, CDR1 SGHVS and CDR2 FNYEAQ. The CDR3 here is CASSVSGSGETQYF. DNA for the CDR3: TGTGCCAGCAGCGTTAGCGGGAGTGGGGAGACCCAGTACTTC.